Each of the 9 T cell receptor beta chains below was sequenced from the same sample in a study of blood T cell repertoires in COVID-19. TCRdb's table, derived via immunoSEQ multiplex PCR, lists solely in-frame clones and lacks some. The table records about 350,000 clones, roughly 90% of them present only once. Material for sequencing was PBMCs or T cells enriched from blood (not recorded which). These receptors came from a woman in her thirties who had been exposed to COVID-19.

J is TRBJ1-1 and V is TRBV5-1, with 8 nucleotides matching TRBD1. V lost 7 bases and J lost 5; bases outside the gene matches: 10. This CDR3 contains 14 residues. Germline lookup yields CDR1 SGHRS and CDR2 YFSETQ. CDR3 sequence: CASGQGQTETEAFF. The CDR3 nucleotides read TGCGCCAGCGGACAGGGACAGACCGAAACTGAAGCTTTCTTT.

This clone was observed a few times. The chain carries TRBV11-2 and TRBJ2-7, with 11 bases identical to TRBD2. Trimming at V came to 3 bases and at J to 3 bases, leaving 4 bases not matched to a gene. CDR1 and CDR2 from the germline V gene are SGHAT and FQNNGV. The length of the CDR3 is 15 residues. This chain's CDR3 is CASSLVAGGDYEQYF. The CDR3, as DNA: TGTGCCAGCAGCTTGGTAGCGGGAGGGGACTACGAGCAGTACTTC.

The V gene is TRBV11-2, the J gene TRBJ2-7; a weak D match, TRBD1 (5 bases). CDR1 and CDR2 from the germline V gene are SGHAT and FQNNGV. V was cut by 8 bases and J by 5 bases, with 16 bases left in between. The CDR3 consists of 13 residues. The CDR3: CASRQNSWHEQYF. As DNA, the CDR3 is TGTGCCAGCCGACAGAACTCTTGGCACGAGCAGTACTTC.

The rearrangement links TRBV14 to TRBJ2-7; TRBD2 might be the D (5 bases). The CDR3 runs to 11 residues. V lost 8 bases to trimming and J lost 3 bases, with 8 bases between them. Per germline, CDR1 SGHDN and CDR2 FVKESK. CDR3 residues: CASGSHYEQYF. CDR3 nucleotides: TGTGCCAGCGGGAGCCACTACGAGCAGTACTTC.

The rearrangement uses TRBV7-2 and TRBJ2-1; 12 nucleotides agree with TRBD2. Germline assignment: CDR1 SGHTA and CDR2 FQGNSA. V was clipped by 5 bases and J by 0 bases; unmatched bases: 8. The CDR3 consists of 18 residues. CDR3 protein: CASSPGLAGGSSYNEQFF. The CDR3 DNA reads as TGTGCCAGCAGCCCCGGGCTAGCGGGAGGGAGCTCCTACAATGAGCAGTTCTTC.

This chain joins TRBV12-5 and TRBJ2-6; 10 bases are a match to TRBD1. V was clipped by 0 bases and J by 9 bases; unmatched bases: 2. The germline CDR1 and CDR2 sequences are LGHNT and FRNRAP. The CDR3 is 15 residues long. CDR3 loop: CASGLVRDRGNVLTF. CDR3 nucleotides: TGTGCTAGTGGTTTGGTACGGGACAGGGGCAACGTCCTGACTTTC.

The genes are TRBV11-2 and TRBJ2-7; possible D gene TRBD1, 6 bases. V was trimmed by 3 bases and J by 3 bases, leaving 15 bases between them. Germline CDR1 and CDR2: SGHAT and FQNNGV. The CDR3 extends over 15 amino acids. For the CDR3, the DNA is TGTGCCAGCAGCTTGGGGCAGGGGAACGTCTACGAGCAGTACTTC. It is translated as CASSLGQGNVYEQYF.

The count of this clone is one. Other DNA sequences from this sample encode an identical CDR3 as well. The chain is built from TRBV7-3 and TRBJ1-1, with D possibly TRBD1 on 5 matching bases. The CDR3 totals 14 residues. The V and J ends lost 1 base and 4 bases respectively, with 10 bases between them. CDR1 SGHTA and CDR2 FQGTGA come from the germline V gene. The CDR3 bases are TGTGCCAGCAGCTTAAACCCGGGGGGCACTGAAGCTTTCTTT. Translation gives CASSLNPGGTEAFF.

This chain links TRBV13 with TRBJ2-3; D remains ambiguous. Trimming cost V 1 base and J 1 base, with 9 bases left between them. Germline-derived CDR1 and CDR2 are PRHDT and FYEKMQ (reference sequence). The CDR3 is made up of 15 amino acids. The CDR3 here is CASSLVAERTDTQYF. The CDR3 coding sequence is TGTGCCAGCAGCTTAGTGGCGGAGCGCACAGATACGCAGTATTTT.